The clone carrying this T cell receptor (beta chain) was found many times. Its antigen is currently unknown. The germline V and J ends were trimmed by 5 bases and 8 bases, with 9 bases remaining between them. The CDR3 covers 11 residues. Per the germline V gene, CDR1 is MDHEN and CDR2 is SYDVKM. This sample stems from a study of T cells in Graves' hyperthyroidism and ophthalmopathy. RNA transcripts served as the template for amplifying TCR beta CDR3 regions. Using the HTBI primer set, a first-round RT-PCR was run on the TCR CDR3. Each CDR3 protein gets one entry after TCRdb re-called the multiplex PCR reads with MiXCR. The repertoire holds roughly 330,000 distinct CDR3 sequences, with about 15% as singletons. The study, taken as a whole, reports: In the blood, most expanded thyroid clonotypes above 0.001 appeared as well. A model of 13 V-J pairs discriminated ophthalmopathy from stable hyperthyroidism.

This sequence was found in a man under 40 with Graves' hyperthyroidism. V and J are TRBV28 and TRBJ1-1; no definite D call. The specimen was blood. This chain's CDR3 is CASSLFGEAFF. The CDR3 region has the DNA TGTGCCAGCAGTCTTTTTGGCGAAGCTTTCTTT.